This T cell receptor beta chain was recovered during a study of T-cell reconstitution after alpha-beta-depleted transplantation in children. The TCRbeta library was prepared with unique molecular identifiers. A single record per CDR3 protein comes from TCRdb applying MiXCR to the PCR reads. The data show around 92,000 distinct CDR3 sequences, over 9% seen once. V lost 4 bases and J lost 0, with 10 bases in between. The CDR3 totals 14 residues. Looked up from germline, CDR1 is SEHNR and CDR2 is FQNEAQ (reference sequence). This clonotype was observed many times. The sequence was collected from a human donor who donated a stem cell graft to a child with inherited bone marrow failure. V usage is TRBV7-9 and J usage is TRBJ2-7; D call uncertain. Sequencing used PBMCs from the stem cell graft donor, obtained from the stem cell graft. CDR3: CASSSMRGSYEQYF. The CDR3 nucleotides are TGTGCCAGCAGCTCGATGAGAGGCTCCTACGAGCAGTACTTC.